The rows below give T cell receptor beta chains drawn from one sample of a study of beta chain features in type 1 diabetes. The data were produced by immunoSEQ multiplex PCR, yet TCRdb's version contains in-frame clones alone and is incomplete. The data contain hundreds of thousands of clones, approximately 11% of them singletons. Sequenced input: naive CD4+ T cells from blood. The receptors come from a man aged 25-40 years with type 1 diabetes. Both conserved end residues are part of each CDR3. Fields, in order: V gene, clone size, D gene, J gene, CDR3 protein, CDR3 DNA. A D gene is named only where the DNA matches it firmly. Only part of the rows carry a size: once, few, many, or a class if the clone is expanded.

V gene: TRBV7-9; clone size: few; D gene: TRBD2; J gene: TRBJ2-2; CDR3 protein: CASAARGAFNTGELFF; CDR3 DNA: TGTGCCAGCGCCGCGCGGGGGGCCTTTAACACCGGGGAGCTGTTTTTT
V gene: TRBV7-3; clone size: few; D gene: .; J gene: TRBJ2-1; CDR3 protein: CASSDLGLGEQFF; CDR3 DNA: TGTGCCAGCAGCGACTTGGGGCTGGGTGAGCAGTTCTTC
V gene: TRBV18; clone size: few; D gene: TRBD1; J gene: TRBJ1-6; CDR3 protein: CASSPGQGANSPLHF; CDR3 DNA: TGTGCCAGCTCACCAGGACAGGGGGCGAATTCACCCCTCCACTTT
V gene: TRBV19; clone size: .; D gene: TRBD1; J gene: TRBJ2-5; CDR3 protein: CASSLQGTQETQYF; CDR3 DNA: TGTGCCAGTAGTCTACAGGGGACCCAAGAGACCCAGTACTTC
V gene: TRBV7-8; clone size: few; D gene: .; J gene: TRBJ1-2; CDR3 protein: CASSLVLSANYGYTF; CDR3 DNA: TGTGCCAGCAGCTTAGTACTAAGTGCTAACTATGGCTACACCTTC
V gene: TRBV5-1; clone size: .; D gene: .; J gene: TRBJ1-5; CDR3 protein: CASKRGLGNQPQHF; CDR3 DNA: TGCGCCAGCAAGCGGGGCCTCGGCAATCAGCCCCAGCATTTT
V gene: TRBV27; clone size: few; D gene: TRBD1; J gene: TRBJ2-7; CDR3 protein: CASSWRQGSTYEQYF; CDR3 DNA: TGTGCCAGCAGTTGGAGACAGGGTAGTACCTACGAGCAGTACTTC
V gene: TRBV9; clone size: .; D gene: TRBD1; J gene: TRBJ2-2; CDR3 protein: CASSVTDRANTGELFF; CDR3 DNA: TGTGCCAGCAGCGTAACCGACAGGGCGAACACCGGGGAGCTGTTTTTT
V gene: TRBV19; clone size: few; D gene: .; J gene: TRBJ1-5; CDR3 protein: CASSVGSHQPQHF; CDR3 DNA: TGTGCCAGTAGTGTAGGGAGTCATCAGCCCCAGCATTTT
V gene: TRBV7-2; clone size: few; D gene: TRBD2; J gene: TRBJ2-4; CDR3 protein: CASSLVGGKGNIQYF; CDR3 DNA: TGTGCCAGCAGCTTAGTCGGGGGGAAGGGAAACATTCAGTACTTC
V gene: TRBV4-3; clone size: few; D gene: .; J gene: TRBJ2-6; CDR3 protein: CASSQDLVLSSGANVLTF; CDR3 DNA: TGCGCCAGCAGCCAAGACTTAGTGCTTAGCTCTGGGGCCAACGTCCTGACTTTC
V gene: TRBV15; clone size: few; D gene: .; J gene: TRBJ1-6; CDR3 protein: CATSRDPYSPLHF; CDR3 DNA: TGTGCCACCAGCAGAGACCCCTATTCACCCCTCCACTTT